One and the same sample provided the 13 T cell receptor beta chains below, sequenced in a study of T cell changes during pregnancy in multiple sclerosis. Method: immunoSEQ multiplex PCR; TCRdb's copy keeps in-frame clones and lacks some. The sample holds 70,000 to 95,000 clones, about 93% seen once. Here the sequenced sample was peripheral blood, taken after pregnancy. The source is a female donor in good health, enrolled as a control in a pregnancy study.

The chain combines TRBV28 with TRBJ2-7; 7 nucleotides line up with TRBD2. After removal of 5 bases from V and 2 bases from J, the junction contained 0 bases not matched to a gene. The germline gives CDR1 MDHEN, CDR2 SYDVKM. CDR3 length: 12 residues. CDR3 loop: CASSRGAYEQYF. As DNA, the CDR3 is TGTGCCAGCAGTCGGGGGGCCTACGAGCAGTACTTC.

The chain has TRBV6-5 and TRBJ2-1, with 10 bases aligning to TRBD1. Unmatched junction bases numbered 9, after V lost 6 bases and J lost 7 bases. This CDR3 is built from 15 residues. CDR1 and CDR2 (germline): MNHEY, SVGAGI. The chain's CDR3 is CASSWGQGLGNEQFF. The DNA of the CDR3 is TGTGCCAGCAGCTGGGGACAGGGGCTGGGGAATGAGCAGTTCTTC.

This chain joins TRBV11-1 and TRBJ2-3; D remains ambiguous. CDR1 is SGHAT, CDR2 FQDESV, per germline (reference sequence). The V gene lost 4 bases and the J gene lost 4 bases, with 12 bases spanning the gap. The CDR3 totals 14 residues. The DNA of the CDR3 is TGTGCCAGCAGCTCAATGATAGCCTCAGATACGCAGTATTTT. The encoded protein is CASSSMIASDTQYF.

The gene calls are TRBV28 and TRBJ2-5; TRBD1 agrees at 11 bases. The V gene end was trimmed by 6 bases and the J gene end by 4 bases; junction bases not matched to a gene: 4. The CDR3 extends over 14 amino acids. CDR1 MDHEN and CDR2 SYDVKM come from the germline V gene. CDR3 sequence reads: CASRSGTGGETQYF. As DNA, the CDR3 is TGTGCCAGCAGGTCCGGGACAGGGGGAGAGACCCAGTACTTC. Full variable domain (rest looked up from reference TRBV28 and TRBJ2-5): DVKVTQSSRYLVKRTGEKVFLECVQDMDHENMFWYRQDPGLGLRLIYFSYDVKMKEKGDIPEGYSVSREKKERFSLILESASTNQTSMYLCASRSGTGGETQYFGPGTRLLVL.

The rearrangement uses TRBV11-1 and TRBJ2-1; TRBD2 matches at 9 bases. The CDR3 is made up of 15 amino acids. J was trimmed by 7 bases and V by 6 bases; bases with no gene match: 10. Germline assignment: CDR1 SGHAT and CDR2 FQDESV (reference sequence). As DNA, the CDR3 is TGTGCCAGCAGACTAGGGCGGGAGGGGCCAAATGAGCAGTTCTTC. This gives the protein CASRLGREGPNEQFF.

The chain uses TRBV4-2 and TRBJ1-3; D remains unclear. This CDR3 is built from 16 residues. Deletions cut 1 base from V and 0 bases from J, with 10 bases between. Germline V CDR1 and CDR2: LGHNA, YNFKEQ. The CDR3 sequence is CASSQGGESSGNTIYF. The CDR3 coding sequence is TGTGCCAGCAGCCAAGGGGGAGAGAGCTCTGGAAACACCATATATTTT.

The chain recombines TRBV6-1 with TRBJ2-1, with D perhaps matching TRBD2 (6 bases). V shed 3 bases and J shed 0 bases, with 12 bases lying between them. Germline CDR1 reads MNHNS; CDR2 reads SASEGT. This CDR3 is built from 16 residues. The CDR3 DNA sequence: TGTGCCAGCAGTGAGGACCTAGCGAGCTCCTACAATGAGCAGTTCTTC. Translating it yields CASSEDLASSYNEQFF.

The rearrangement uses TRBV2 and TRBJ1-4; D is ambiguous. The CDR3 consists of 13 residues. Per germline, CDR1 SNHLY and CDR2 FYNNEI. Trimming cost V 2 bases and J 7 bases, with 8 bases left between them. The CDR3 DNA reads TGTGCCAGCAGTGAAATTGAGCGTGAAAAACTGTTTTTT. It specifies CASSEIEREKLFF.

The CDR3 coding sequence is TGTGCCAGCAGGGGACAGAACCTAGCTAACTATGGCTACACCTTC. Its translation is CASRGQNLANYGYTF. The V and J genes are TRBV28 and TRBJ1-2; 7 bases are shared with TRBD1. The length of the CDR3 is 15 residues. Germline trimming cut 6 bases from V and 0 bases from J; bases unmatched to any gene: 7. Germline lookup yields CDR1 MDHEN and CDR2 SYDVKM.

The chain uses TRBV28 and TRBJ2-7; 8 nucleotides align to TRBD2. The CDR3 has 17 amino acids. J lost 4 bases, V lost 2 bases, and 13 bases had no gene match. Germline V CDR1 and CDR2: MDHEN, SYDVKM. Here the CDR3 reads CASSLRAVGRGMYEQYF. The CDR3 bases are TGTGCCAGCAGTTTAAGAGCTGTCGGGAGGGGTATGTACGAGCAGTACTTC.

This clone was recorded a few times. The chain has TRBV16 and TRBJ1-1, with no clear D. The CDR3 is 14 residues long. Germline CDR1 reads KGHSY; CDR2 reads FQNENV. V gave up 1 base and J gave up 8 bases, with 14 bases separating them. The CDR3 protein is CASSQFAGGREAFF. In nucleotides, the CDR3 is TGTGCCAGCAGCCAATTTGCGGGCGGTAGGGAAGCTTTCTTT.

The V gene is TRBV4-1, the J gene TRBJ1-4; D gene ambiguous. CDR3 size: 16 residues. Germline CDR1 reads MGHRA; CDR2 reads YSYEKL. Trimming stripped 0 bases from V and 3 bases from J, with 11 bases between. CDR3 in DNA: TGCGCCAGCAGCCAAGAAGGGAGGGAGGCTAATGAAAAACTGTTTTTT. It encodes CASSQEGREANEKLFF.

The rearrangement joins TRBV2 to TRBJ1-5; no reliable D call. The CDR3 loop spans 13 amino acids. Germline-derived CDR1 and CDR2 are SNHLY and FYNNEI. V was trimmed by 6 bases and J by 0 bases, leaving 6 bases between them. CDR3 in amino acids: CASSGDSNQPQHF. DNA for the CDR3: TGTGCCAGCAGCGGAGATAGCAATCAGCCCCAGCATTTT.